These T cell receptor beta chains were read from a single sample in a study of blood T cell repertoires in COVID-19. Data came from immunoSEQ multiplex PCR; TCRdb stores just in-frame clones and leaves some out. The table has roughly 120,000 clones, around 89% seen once. Material: peripheral blood. Every receptor here comes from a woman aged 45-60 years with acute or convalescent COVID-19. CDR3s include the opening cysteine and the closing phenylalanine or tryptophan. A D gene is named only where the DNA matches it firmly. The size entry is marked missing in some rows and otherwise reads once, few, many or a size class.

size,D,J,V,DNA,CDR3
NA,TRBD2,TRBJ2-5,TRBV4-2,TGTGCCAGCAGCCAAGATGATAGCGGGATAAAGACCCAGTACTTC,CASSQDDSGIKTQYF
NA,NA,TRBJ1-3,TRBV24-1,TGTGCCACCAGTGATCTGTGGGGAGGCCCTGGAAACACCATATATTTT,CATSDLWGGPGNTIYF
NA,TRBD1,TRBJ1-5,TRBV2,TGTGCCAGCAAGGGGACAGGGTTTCAGCCCCAGCATTTT,CASKGTGFQPQHF
NA,TRBD1,TRBJ2-1,TRBV5-6,TGTGCCAGCAGCTTAGGGGGCAATCCAAGGGATGAGCAGTTCTTC,CASSLGGNPRDEQFF
NA,NA,TRBJ1-5,TRBV3-1/TRBV3-2,TGTGCCAGCAGCCAGGGGGCTAACCAGCCCCAGCATTTT,CASSQGANQPQHF
NA,NA,TRBJ2-6,TRBV19,TGTGCCAGTAGTATCGACAGCCTCTCTGGGGCCAACGTCCTGACTTTC,CASSIDSLSGANVLTF
NA,NA,TRBJ1-2,TRBV5-4,TGTGCCAGCGGGGTACTGGACACATCTAACTATGGCTACACCTTC,CASGVLDTSNYGYTF
once,TRBD2,TRBJ2-3,TRBV5-6,TGTGCCAGCAGCTTACCGGGACTAGGAGACACAGATACGCAGTATTTT,CASSLPGLGDTDTQYF
NA,NA,TRBJ2-1,TRBV7-2,TGTGCCAGCAGACAACCCCGGGGTGAGCAGTTCTTC,CASRQPRGEQFF
few,NA,TRBJ1-1,TRBV12-3/TRBV12-4,TGTGCCAGCAGTTTAGCAGGGGGCACTGAAGCTTTCTTT,CASSLAGGTEAFF
NA,NA,TRBJ2-5,TRBV9,TGTGCCAGCAGCCTAACTCTGTACCAAGAGACCCAGTACTTC,CASSLTLYQETQYF